There are a few counts of the clone carrying this T cell receptor (beta chain). Its antigen is not known. V gave up 2 bases and J gave up 4 bases, with 25 bases separating them. This CDR3 is 18 amino acids long. Per the germline V gene, CDR1 is GTSNPN and CDR2 is SVGIG (reference sequence). This record belongs to a study of beta chain features in type 1 diabetes. CD45RO/CCR7/CD25/CD127/CD95/CD27 sorting isolated CD4+ naive, central memory, regulatory and stem cell-like memory cells. All of the isolated RNA was reverse transcribed, so expressed TCRB transcripts were sequenced. Profiled with immunoSEQ multiplex PCR; TCRdb holds only in-frame clones, not every one. This table has 130,000 to 150,000 clones, less than 11% appearing once. Study results and caveats: HLA influence on TCRB rearrangement stayed unresolved here.

The chain couples TRBV30 to TRBJ2-3; weak D call: TRBD2 (6 bases). The TCR comes from a man aged 18-30 years in good health. Material: naive CD4+ T cells from blood. CDR3 region: CAWSTTPGTWGGPDTQYF. CDR3 DNA sequence: TGTGCCTGGAGTACCACTCCGGGGACTTGGGGCGGGCCAGATACGCAGTATTTT.